The rows below give T cell receptor beta chains drawn from one sample of a study of shared clonotypes between healthy human individuals. TCRdb keeps only in-frame clones here, not all; method: immunoSEQ multiplex PCR. The sample carries 800,000 to 950,000 clones, roughly 96% recorded once. The sequencing input was naive CD8+ T cells sorted from blood. The receptor set was obtained from a man younger than 40 in good health. CDR3s include the opening cysteine and the closing phenylalanine or tryptophan. The D gene is left open where the match is weak. Where a row states a size, it is once, few, many or the class of an expanded clone; other rows omit it.

j_gene | abundance | d_gene | v_gene | CDR3aa | CDR3nt
TRBJ2-3 | . | . | TRBV18 | CASSPLKGPNTDTQYF | TGTGCCAGCTCACCACTTAAAGGGCCAAACACAGATACGCAGTATTTT
TRBJ2-1 | . | TRBD2 | TRBV10-2 | CASSESPVRVSGISYNEQFF | TGCGCCAGCAGTGAGTCTCCTGTGAGAGTAAGCGGGATTTCCTACAATGAGCAGTTCTTC
TRBJ1-3 | . | . | TRBV13 | CASSPSGNTIYF | TGTGCCAGCAGCCCCAGTGGAAACACCATATATTTT
TRBJ1-5 | once | . | TRBV27 | CASSLSSGLRPQHF | TGTGCCAGCAGTTTATCTTCGGGGCTTCGGCCCCAGCATTTT
TRBJ1-1 | . | TRBD1 | TRBV2 | CASRATGGEEAFF | TGTGCCAGCAGGGCGACAGGGGGCGAAGAAGCTTTCTTT
TRBJ2-1 | . | TRBD1 | TRBV4-1 | CASSPQGAYNEQFF | TGCGCCAGCAGCCCGCAGGGGGCCTACAATGAGCAGTTCTTC
TRBJ2-7 | . | TRBD1 | TRBV28 | CASSPYGQDYEQYF | TGTGCCAGCAGCCCATACGGACAGGACTACGAGCAGTACTTC
TRBJ2-2 | . | . | TRBV6-1 | CASSKLELFF | TGTGCCAGCAGCAAACTAGAGCTGTTTTTT
TRBJ2-1 | once | TRBD2 | TRBV4-3 | CASSQEWYGGSSYNEQFF | TGCGCCAGCAGCCAAGAATGGTACGGGGGGAGCTCCTACAATGAGCAGTTCTTC
TRBJ2-3 | . | . | TRBV19 | CASSKASTDTQYF | TGTGCCAGTAGTAAAGCTAGCACAGATACGCAGTATTTT
TRBJ1-1 | . | . | TRBV11-2 | CASSLTANTEAFF | TGTGCCAGCAGCTTGACAGCTAACACTGAAGCTTTCTTT
TRBJ2-3 | once | . | TRBV5-6 | CASSFWDSSDTQYF | TGTGCCAGCAGCTTCTGGGACTCCTCGGATACGCAGTATTTT
TRBJ2-1 | . | TRBD2 | TRBV5-4 | CASSLTSGTYNEQFF | TGTGCCAGCAGCTTGACTAGCGGGACCTACAATGAGCAGTTCTTC
TRBJ2-1 | . | TRBD2 | TRBV7-8 | CASSLGLAGGNEQFF | TGTGCCAGCAGCTTAGGACTAGCGGGAGGCAATGAGCAGTTCTTC
TRBJ1-2 | . | . | TRBV6-1 | CASTSFLSGDYGYTF | TGTGCCAGCACCTCATTCTTGTCAGGGGACTATGGCTACACCTTC
TRBJ2-1 | . | . | TRBV7-9 | CASSLVTGYNEQFF | TGTGCCAGCAGCTTAGTTACAGGATACAATGAGCAGTTCTTC
TRBJ2-1 | . | . | TRBV11-2 | CASSPWAGGLAYNEQFF | TGTGCCAGCAGCCCGTGGGCCGGGGGACTGGCCTACAATGAGCAGTTCTTC
TRBJ1-4 | . | . | TRBV7-9 | CASSPVQGTNEKLFF | TGTGCCAGCAGCCCCGTTCAGGGGACTAATGAAAAACTGTTTTTT
TRBJ1-1 | . | TRBD1 | TRBV19 | CASSIAGGTEAFF | TGTGCCAGTAGTATAGCAGGGGGCACTGAAGCTTTCTTT
TRBJ2-2 | . | TRBD1 | TRBV11-2 | CASSLEGQGSGELFF | TGTGCCAGCAGCTTAGAAGGACAGGGTTCCGGGGAGCTGTTTTTT
TRBJ2-1 | . | TRBD2 | TRBV7-8 | CASSGPGLAYYNEQFF | TGTGCCAGCAGCGGGCCGGGACTAGCGTATTACAATGAGCAGTTCTTC
TRBJ2-7 | . | . | TRBV7-2 | CASSLDWGDYEQYF | TGTGCCAGCAGCTTAGACTGGGGCGACTACGAGCAGTACTTC
TRBJ2-7 | . | . | TRBV6-1 | CASSNLFGVRHEQYF | TGTGCCAGCAGTAACCTCTTCGGGGTTCGCCACGAGCAGTACTTC
TRBJ2-3 | . | . | TRBV5-5 | CASSLSSGAGTDTQYF | TGTGCCAGCAGCTTGTCGAGTGGAGCGGGCACAGATACGCAGTATTTT
TRBJ2-1 | once | . | TRBV7-9 | CASSAFRGRSSYNEQFF | TGTGCCAGCAGTGCCTTTAGGGGAAGGAGCTCCTACAATGAGCAGTTCTTC
TRBJ2-2 | . | . | TRBV29-1 | CSVGVTGELFF | TGCAGCGTTGGCGTCACCGGGGAGCTGTTTTTT
TRBJ2-7 | . | . | TRBV5-4 | CASSQWNREDEQYF | TGTGCCAGCAGCCAATGGAACAGGGAGGACGAGCAGTACTTC